Presented here are 21 T cell receptor beta chains from one specimen sequenced in a study of CD8+ T cells in alopecia areata. Following extraction, RNA underwent reverse transcription to cDNA, which served as the sequencing template. Libraries were prepared by immunoSEQ multiplex PCR; TCRdb keeps only in-frame clonotypes and omits some of them. The sample yields 100,000 to 150,000 clones, roughly 58% seen once. The sample in question was CD4+ T cells sorted from blood, obtained at week 0. The receptors were gathered from a human donor with alopecia areata.

The chain recombines TRBV27 with TRBJ1-4, with 7 bases lining up with TRBD1. V lost 5 bases, J lost 11 bases, and 11 bases stayed unmatched. The CDR3 length is 14 residues. Germline V gene sequence: CDR1 MNHEY, CDR2 SMNVEV (reference sequence). The CDR3 sequence is CASSPQGQAGKLFF. For the CDR3, the DNA is TGTGCCAGCAGTCCCCAAGGACAGGCTGGTAAACTGTTTTTT.

The CDR3 DNA reads TGTGCCAGCAGCTTAGCGTCAACAGGGGCTCGAGAGACCCAGTACTTC. Translation gives CASSLASTGARETQYF. V usage is TRBV7-9 and J usage is TRBJ2-5; TRBD1 agrees at 7 bases. Germline-derived CDR1 and CDR2 are SEHNR and FQNEAQ (reference sequence). The V and J ends lost 0 bases and 4 bases, in that order; junction bases with no gene match: 8. CDR3 length: 16 residues.

The V and J genes are TRBV27 and TRBJ2-7; D remains ambiguous. CDR3 length equals 15 residues. Trimming pared 5 bases from V and 5 bases from J, leaving 19 bases between. Germline-derived CDR1 and CDR2 are MNHEY and SMNVEV (reference sequence). The CDR3, as DNA: TGTGCCAGCAGTCACCGCGTAGGAAGGGCGAACGAGCAGTACTTC. It yields the protein CASSHRVGRANEQYF.

V usage is TRBV2 and J usage is TRBJ1-2; D is perhaps TRBD1 (6 bases). Germline lookup yields CDR1 SNHLY and CDR2 FYNNEI. The CDR3 extends over 14 amino acids. Trimming removed 4 bases from V and 8 bases from J, with 17 bases in between. The CDR3 DNA sequence: TGTGCCAGCAGTGGGGCAGGGGTAGCAGGAGGCTACACCTTC. Its translation is CASSGAGVAGGYTF.

The chain links TRBV4-3 to TRBJ2-7, with TRBD2 identical over 8 bases. Unmatched junction bases numbered 7, after V lost 1 base and J lost 2 bases. Germline CDR1 LGHNA, CDR2 YSLEER. The CDR3 contains 16 residues. The CDR3 reads CASSQGVAGTTYEQYF. The CDR3 bases are TGCGCCAGCAGCCAAGGGGTAGCGGGAACCACCTACGAGCAGTACTTC.

This chain uses TRBV4-1 with TRBJ2-7; the match to TRBD2 covers 11 bases. The CDR3 has 16 amino acids. The germline CDR1 and CDR2 sequences are MGHRA and YSYEKL. The ends lost 4 bases at V and 6 bases at J; junction bases unmatched: 11. The DNA for the CDR3 is TGCGCCAGCAGCCTTACACTAGCGGGAGTAAGTTCCGAGCAGTACTTC. It encodes CASSLTLAGVSSEQYF.

In this sample, this clone turned up a few times. This chain links TRBV5-4 with TRBJ1-1; 10 bases fit TRBD1. CDR3 length: 15 amino acids. Trimming cost V 5 bases and J 2 bases; bases outside gene matches: 6. CDR1 is SGHNT, CDR2 YYREEE, per germline (reference sequence). The CDR3 bases are TGTGCCAGCAGACCCAGGACAGGGGGAAACACTGAAGCTTTCTTT. As protein: CASRPRTGGNTEAFF.

This clone was seen a few times. The rearrangement uses TRBV7-2 and TRBJ2-1; no firm D call. Trimming shortened V by 5 bases and J by 3 bases, and 17 bases separated the two germline ends. The germline V gene has CDR1 SGHTA and CDR2 FQGNSA. CDR3 length equals 16 residues. CDR3 loop: CASSLGRLSFYNEQFF. The DNA for the CDR3 is TGTGCCAGCAGCCTTGGGCGGTTATCTTTCTACAATGAGCAGTTCTTC.

The gene calls are TRBV7-2 and TRBJ1-4; weak D call: TRBD1 (6 bases). Germline CDR1 reads SGHTA; CDR2 reads FQGNSA. The CDR3 spans 13 residues. V was clipped by 5 bases and J by 5 bases, with 9 bases between them. The CDR3 loop reads CASSLGQNEKLFF. DNA for the CDR3: TGTGCCAGCAGCCTAGGACAGAATGAAAAACTGTTTTTT.

In this sample, this clone turned up once. This rearrangement joins TRBV18 to TRBJ1-1, with D unclear. V gave up 4 bases and J gave up 3 bases, with 12 bases separating them. CDR1 is KGHSH and CDR2 is LQKENI in the germline V gene. The length of the CDR3 is 14 residues. CDR3 sequence reads: CASSRSDGDTEAFF. CDR3 nucleotide sequence: TGTGCCAGCTCACGATCAGATGGGGACACTGAAGCTTTCTTT.

The chain couples TRBV7-7 to TRBJ2-7, with 13 bases identical to TRBD2. In germline, CDR1 is SSHAT, CDR2 FNYEAQ (reference sequence). The J segment lost 7 bases and the V segment lost 5 bases, leaving 8 bases of the junction unmatched. The length of the CDR3 is 15 residues. The CDR3 coding sequence is TGTGCCAGCAGCCCACGGACTAGCGGGGGAGAAGAGCAGTACTTC. Protein product: CASSPRTSGGEEQYF.

V and J are TRBV7-2 and TRBJ1-5; D gene unclear. The CDR3 contains 14 residues. V was pared by 1 base and J by 0 bases, with 4 bases between. CDR1 and CDR2 (germline): SGHTA, FQGNSA. As DNA, the CDR3 is TGTGCCAGCAGCTTAGGGGTTAGCAATCAGCCCCAGCATTTT. Its protein product is CASSLGVSNQPQHF.

CDR3 nucleotide sequence: TGCGCCAGCAGCTTGGGTCGGACAGGGGGGGATTCACCCCTCCACTTT. Translating it yields CASSLGRTGGDSPLHF. J is TRBJ1-6 and V is TRBV5-1; 10 bases fit TRBD1. Germline loops: CDR1 SGHRS, CDR2 YFSETQ. The CDR3 loop spans 16 amino acids. The V gene end was trimmed by 0 bases and the J gene end by 8 bases; junction bases not matched to a gene: 5.

In its sample, this clone was seen a few times. V and J are TRBV2 and TRBJ1-1; D ambiguous. V lost 1 base to trimming and J lost 11 bases, with 5 bases between them. The CDR3 contains 10 residues. Germline V gene lookup returns CDR1 SNHLY and CDR2 FYNNEI. The CDR3 DNA sequence: TGTGCCAGCAGTGAAGAGCCGGCTTTCTTT. This codes for CASSEEPAFF.

The rearrangement links TRBV7-8 to TRBJ1-3; D is uncertain. This CDR3 spans 18 amino acids. Trimming pared 5 bases from V and 0 bases from J, leaving 20 bases between. In germline, CDR1 is SGHVS, CDR2 FQNEAQ. The CDR3: CASSVVGVTDLSGNTIYF. Here the CDR3 DNA reads TGTGCCAGCAGCGTAGTCGGCGTAACAGACCTCTCTGGAAACACCATATATTTT.

V and J are TRBV2 and TRBJ2-3; weak D call: TRBD2 (5 bases). Germline CDR1 and CDR2: SNHLY and FYNNEI. V was trimmed by 5 bases and J by 6 bases, leaving 9 bases between them. The CDR3 length is 12 residues. CDR3 sequence (DNA): TGTGCCAGCAGTAAACTAGGCGATACGCAGTATTTT. Encoded protein: CASSKLGDTQYF.

This rearrangement joins TRBV6-1 to TRBJ1-2, with 7 bases that match TRBD1. Per germline, CDR1 MNHNS and CDR2 SASEGT. Losses at the gene ends were 4 bases for V and 4 bases for J; bases not matched to a gene: 6. CDR3 length: 14 amino acids. CDR3 bases: TGTGCCAGCAGTGGACAGGGTTCCAGCTATGGCTACACCTTC. Its translation is CASSGQGSSYGYTF.

The count of this clone is one. V gene TRBV6-1 combines with J gene TRBJ1-5; D is perhaps TRBD1 (6 bases). Between the trimmed V and J ends, which lost 6 bases and 6 bases, there was a span of 18 bases. This CDR3 has 15 residues. Germline V gene sequence: CDR1 MNHNS, CDR2 SASEGT. CDR3 residues: CASSFEGGALQPQHF. The CDR3 nucleotides read TGTGCCAGCAGCTTCGAGGGGGGAGCCCTTCAGCCCCAGCATTTT.

This clone was seen only a few times. The chain uses TRBV11-2 and TRBJ2-1; D is ambiguous. Trimming removed 0 bases at V and 6 bases at J, with 6 bases between. Germline V CDR1 and CDR2: SGHAT, FQNNGV. CDR3 length: 13 amino acids. CDR3 sequence reads: CASSLEESNEQFF. The CDR3 region has the DNA TGTGCCAGCAGCTTAGAAGAGAGCAATGAGCAGTTCTTC.

This chain links TRBV6-6 with TRBJ2-2; D unclear. The V end lost 7 bases, the J end lost 4 bases, and 13 bases lay between the germline ends. This CDR3 comprises 14 residues. Germline CDR1 and CDR2: MNHNY and SVGAGI (reference sequence). CDR3 protein: CASILHIGTGELFF. CDR3 nucleotides: TGTGCCAGCATCCTGCATATTGGCACCGGGGAGCTGTTTTTT.

This clone has just a few counts. The rearrangement uses TRBV10-3 and TRBJ2-7, with 10 bases identical to TRBD1. The trim removed 6 bases at V and 6 bases at J, leaving 11 bases unmatched. The CDR3 is 15 amino acids. The germline CDR1 and CDR2 sequences are ENHRY and SYGVKD. CDR3 sequence reads: CAISTPRTGGTEQYF. CDR3 nucleotides: TGTGCCATCAGCACACCCAGGACAGGGGGGACCGAGCAGTACTTC.